A selection of T cell receptor beta chains follows, all from one sample in a study of sequential checkpoint blockade in melanoma. Generated by immunoSEQ multiplex PCR, the TCRdb table keeps only in-frame clones and is missing some. The table records around 16,000 clones, 90% to 95% of them present only once. Sequenced material: CD8+ T cells sorted from blood (inferred from file names), taken from a patient given nivolumab and ipilimumab in sequence. These receptor sequences come from a human donor with melanoma. Both conserved end residues are part of each CDR3. The order of the fields is CDR3 DNA, CDR3 protein, J gene, clone size, V gene, D gene. A D gene is named only where the DNA matches it firmly. Clone size is shown for a subset of rows, as once, few, many or a class of expanded clone.

TGTGCCACCAGCTTGAACAGGGGGCCGGGCACTGAAGCTTTCTTT	CATSLNRGPGTEAFF	TRBJ1-1	-	TRBV15	TRBD1
TGTGCCAGCAGCTCTACAGGGGTGTCGAACGAGCAGTACTTC	CASSSTGVSNEQYF	TRBJ2-7	-	TRBV11-2	TRBD1
TGCAGCGTTGGGGCCGGGACAGGGGTAACCTACGAGCAGTACTTC	CSVGAGTGVTYEQYF	TRBJ2-7	-	TRBV29-1	TRBD1
TGTGCCAGTAGCTGGACAGGAAACACCATATATTTT	CASSWTGNTIYF	TRBJ1-3	-	TRBV19	-
TGTGCCAGCAGCCCCAGACAGGGGAATAGTGGAAACACCATATATTTT	CASSPRQGNSGNTIYF	TRBJ1-3	-	TRBV7-2	TRBD1
TGTGCCACCAGCAGTGAAGGGACTGCCGAGCAGTACTTC	CATSSEGTAEQYF	TRBJ2-7	-	TRBV15	-
TGTGCCTGGAGTGTAGACAGGGAAAGCGGGGAGCTGTTTTTT	CAWSVDRESGELFF	TRBJ2-2	-	TRBV30	TRBD1
TGCGCCAGCAGCAGGGGCACAGGGTTCTATGGCTACACCTTC	CASSRGTGFYGYTF	TRBJ1-2	-	TRBV5-1	-
TGTGCCAGCAGAGGAGGGGTCGGGTCGTGGACTGAAGCTTTCTTT	CASRGGVGSWTEAFF	TRBJ1-1	-	TRBV11-1	-
TGTGCCAGCAGCTTAGAAGGGGGCTCTGGCTACACCTTC	CASSLEGGSGYTF	TRBJ1-2	-	TRBV7-6	TRBD1
TGTGCCACGCCCCCCCACGGTCGGTACTATGGCTACACCTTC	CATPPHGRYYGYTF	TRBJ1-2	-	TRBV2	-
TGTGCCAGCAGCTTACAGGGGATGAGGAACACTGAAGCTTTCTTT	CASSLQGMRNTEAFF	TRBJ1-1	-	TRBV7-6	-
TGTGCCAGCTCACCGGGGTTAGAACTCCGGACAGGTTTCTACGAGCAGTACTTC	CASSPGLELRTGFYEQYF	TRBJ2-7	medium-sized	TRBV18	TRBD1
TGTGCCAGCAGCTTAGTCGAGGGCTACAACACTGAAGCTTTCTTT	CASSLVEGYNTEAFF	TRBJ1-1	-	TRBV7-9	-
TGTGCCAGCTCACCAACAGGGGGGGAGTCGGACTATGGCTACACCTTC	CASSPTGGESDYGYTF	TRBJ1-2	-	TRBV18	TRBD1
TGTGCCAGCCTCGACCTGGCAGCGGGAAGCTACGAGCAGTACTTC	CASLDLAAGSYEQYF	TRBJ2-7	-	TRBV27	TRBD2
TGTGCCAGTAGTTCGACAGGGCATCAGCCCCAGCATTTT	CASSSTGHQPQHF	TRBJ1-5	-	TRBV19	TRBD1
TGTGCCAGCAGCCCACCCCAGGGGTTCGAGCAGTACTTC	CASSPPQGFEQYF	TRBJ2-7	-	TRBV9	-
TGTGCCAGCAGCTTAGGGGTGTCGGGGAATCAGCCCCAGCATTTT	CASSLGVSGNQPQHF	TRBJ1-5	once	TRBV7-2	-
TGTGCCAGCAGCCCGGGACAGAACTATGGCTACACCTTC	CASSPGQNYGYTF	TRBJ1-2	once	TRBV14	TRBD1
TGCGCCAGCAGCCCTATAGGTCAGGGTTCTTACACTGAAGCTTTCTTT	CASSPIGQGSYTEAFF	TRBJ1-1	-	TRBV4-1	-
TGTGCCTGGACTTATACAGGGGGAAGCAATCAGCCCCAGCATTTT	CAWTYTGGSNQPQHF	TRBJ1-5	-	TRBV30	TRBD1
TGTGCCAGCAGCTGGGACCCTGGAAACAGGGCGGGTGAGCAGTACTTC	CASSWDPGNRAGEQYF	TRBJ2-7	-	TRBV7-6	-
TGTGCCAGCAGCCACAACCCGGGACAGGCGAACACTGAAGCTTTCTTT	CASSHNPGQANTEAFF	TRBJ1-1	once	TRBV4-2	TRBD1
TGTGCCAGCAGCCAGAGGGGGCCCCGGGACTTTGGAAACACCATATATTTT	CASSQRGPRDFGNTIYF	TRBJ1-3	once	TRBV14	TRBD1
TGTGCCAGCAGCGGGACAGGGGAAGGTGGAAACACCATATATTTT	CASSGTGEGGNTIYF	TRBJ1-3	-	TRBV7-9	TRBD1
TGTGCCAGCAGCCCGGGACAGCTCCGTGGCTACACCTTC	CASSPGQLRGYTF	TRBJ1-2	-	TRBV5-6	TRBD1
TGTGCCAGCAGCTCAGGACAGGGGGACTCACCCCTCCACTTT	CASSSGQGDSPLHF	TRBJ1-6	-	TRBV7-9	TRBD1
TGTGCCAGCAGCCTCGCCCGTGGGGAGGAGCAGTACTTC	CASSLARGEEQYF	TRBJ2-7	-	TRBV4-2	-
TGTGCCAGTAGTATAGATTTTGGGGCGATCTCCTACGAGCAGTACTTC	CASSIDFGAISYEQYF	TRBJ2-7	-	TRBV19	-
TGTGCCAGCAGCTCGAAGGGAGCCTACGAGCAGTACTTC	CASSSKGAYEQYF	TRBJ2-7	-	TRBV7-9	-